These 21 T cell receptor beta chains originate from one sample sequenced in a study of post-analysis software for immune sequencing data. General observations from the study: Controls had lower frequencies than patients of four or five TRBV segments, which included TRBV5-6, TRBV5-1 and TRBV20-1.

Included in the TCR beta cDNA libraries were unique molecular identifiers. TCRdb reprocessed the PCR reads via MiXCR and lists one record per CDR3 protein. The data show about 760,000 distinct CDR3 sequences, with 30% seen just once and around 0.55% held by the top ten. These receptors have no known antigen. Sample: blood. The receptor source for this set is a girl aged 10 to 17 with multiple sclerosis.

This clonotype was observed many times. V is TRBV20-1 and J is TRBJ2-4; TRBD1 might be the D (5 bases). The V end was cut by 7 bases, the J end by 8 bases, with 24 bases between. Germline values: CDR1 DFQATT, CDR2 SNEGSKA (reference sequence). This CDR3 contains 15 residues. Here the CDR3 DNA reads TGCAGTGTGCGAACCGAGAGACAGTTCGGTTACATTCAGTACTTC. Amino acids: CSVRTERQFGYIQYF.

CDR3 residues: CASSVDVVQETQYF. DNA for the CDR3: TGTGCCAGCAGCGTAGACGTGGTACAAGAGACCCAGTACTTC. The V and J genes are TRBV9 and TRBJ2-5; D is unresolved. The V end lost 0 bases, the J end lost 2 bases, and 8 bases lay between the germline ends. This CDR3 comprises 14 residues. Germline V gives CDR1 SGDLS, CDR2 YYNGEE.

This clonotype was counted between two and nine times. The J gene is TRBJ2-1, the V gene TRBV5-1, with 10 bases fitting TRBD1. The V gene end was trimmed by 3 bases and the J gene end by 11 bases; junction bases not matched to a gene: 8. The CDR3 totals 14 residues. Looked up from germline, CDR1 is SGHRS and CDR2 is YFSETQ. CDR3 coding DNA: TGCGCCAGCAGCTCTCCGGGACAGGGGCGGCAGCAGTTCTTC. Translated: CASSSPGQGRQQFF.

The chain has TRBV5-1 and TRBJ2-3; D is perhaps TRBD2 (7 bases). This CDR3 is 16 amino acids long. The germline V gene has CDR1 SGHRS and CDR2 YFSETQ. Trimming took off 4 bases at V and 6 bases at J, with 21 bases between the two ends. The CDR3 reads CASSPTRGGASDTQYF. CDR3 bases: TGCGCCAGCAGCCCGACTAGGGGGGGGGCCTCCGATACGCAGTATTTT.

This sequence joins TRBV5-1 and TRBJ2-3, with 14 nucleotides matching TRBD2. The length of the CDR3 is 21 residues. The J segment lost 0 bases and the V segment lost 7 bases, leaving 19 bases of the junction unmatched. From germline, CDR1 is SGHRS and CDR2 YFSETQ. The CDR3 loop is CASGIGTSGSRFSTSTDTQYF. The DNA of the CDR3 is TGCGCCAGCGGCATCGGGACTAGCGGGAGTCGCTTCTCAACTAGCACAGATACGCAGTATTTT.

With regard to this clonotype: A junction end diverges from the germline sequence, so it may reflect a read error. V usage is TRBV9 and J usage is TRBJ2-5; no definite D call. CDR1 is SGDLS and CDR2 is YYNGEE in the germline V gene. This CDR3 spans 15 amino acids. In nucleotides, the CDR3 is TGTGCCAGCAGCGTAGTTGGGGTCCCGGAAGAGACCCGGTACTTC. Translation gives CASSVVGVPEETRYF.

This sequence joins TRBV28 and TRBJ1-2; D is unresolved. This CDR3 region has 14 residues. The V gene's germline CDR1 is MDHEN and CDR2 SYDVKM. V was cut by 3 bases and J by 8 bases, with 16 bases left in between. Here the CDR3 DNA reads TGTGCCAGCAGTTTTAGTTCCCGGGTGGGCGGCTACACCTTC. Its protein product is CASSFSSRVGGYTF.

This clonotype was seen more than once but under ten times. This sequence joins TRBV12-3 or TRBV12-4 and TRBJ2-7, with 12 bases matching TRBD2. There are 15 residues in the CDR3. Losses at the gene ends were 6 bases for V and 3 bases for J; bases not matched to a gene: 6. The CDR3 here is CASRKPGLAGYEQYF. The CDR3, as DNA: TGTGCCAGCAGGAAACCGGGACTAGCGGGCTACGAGCAGTACTTC.

This chain links TRBV29-1 with TRBJ2-6; D call uncertain. This CDR3 comprises 15 residues. Germline assignment: CDR1 SQVTM and CDR2 ANQGSEA. Trimming shortened V by 3 bases and J by 0 bases, and 9 bases separated the two germline ends. The CDR3 nucleotides are TGCAGCGTTGAGGCAGCACGCTCTGGGGCCAACGTCCTGACTTTC. Translation gives CSVEAARSGANVLTF.

This clonotype appeared a few times. The chain joins TRBV9 to TRBJ2-1, with 12 bases that match TRBD2. The CDR3 runs 19 residues. V dropped 0 bases and J dropped 6; count of bases not matched to a gene: 13. CDR1 is SGDLS, CDR2 YYNGEE, per germline. Here the CDR3 reads CASSVGLAGVLSLGNEQFF. The CDR3 bases are TGTGCCAGCAGCGTAGGACTAGCGGGAGTGTTGTCCCTCGGCAATGAGCAGTTCTTC.

This chain connects TRBV20-1 to TRBJ1-1, with D perhaps TRBD1 (6 bases). Trimming cost V 3 bases and J 1 base, with 12 bases left between them. Per the germline V gene, CDR1 is DFQATT and CDR2 is SNEGSKA (reference sequence). The CDR3 runs 14 residues. The CDR3 nucleotides read TGCAGTGCTAGGAAATTGACAGGGAACACTGAAGCTTTCTTT. Translating gives CSARKLTGNTEAFF.

The chain combines TRBV29-1 with TRBJ1-5; perhaps TRBD1 as D (5 bases). Per the germline V gene, CDR1 is SQVTM and CDR2 is ANQGSEA. The CDR3 totals 13 residues. With 5 bases removed from V and 3 bases from J, the gap between germline ends came to 11 bases. The CDR3 sequence: CSVILGVNQPQHF. DNA of the CDR3: TGCAGCGTTATTTTGGGGGTCAATCAGCCCCAGCATTTT.

V and J are TRBV4-1 and TRBJ2-4; 7 nucleotides match TRBD2. CDR3 size: 14 residues. Losses at the gene ends were 1 base for V and 7 bases for J; bases not matched to a gene: 4. Germline V gene lookup returns CDR1 MGHRA and CDR2 YSYEKL. In DNA, the CDR3 is TGCGCCAGCAGCCAAGTGTCTAGCGGTAACATTCAGTACTTC. This encodes CASSQVSSGNIQYF.

This clonotype was detected a few times. This chain connects TRBV20-1 to TRBJ1-5; TRBD1 might be the D (6 bases). This CDR3 is 15 amino acids long. Germline loops: CDR1 DFQATT, CDR2 SNEGSKA (reference sequence). Trimming removed 5 bases at V and 4 bases at J, with 18 bases between. The CDR3 sequence: CSAESGGAYNQPQHF. The CDR3 bases are TGCAGTGCTGAATCGGGGGGGGCTTATAATCAGCCCCAGCATTTT.

This clonotype occurred a few times. The J gene is TRBJ2-5, the V gene TRBV27; no definite D call. This CDR3 has 13 residues. V lost 2 bases, J lost 5 bases, and 9 bases lay in between. From germline, CDR1 is MNHEY and CDR2 SMNVEV (reference sequence). The CDR3 nucleotides read TGTGCCAGCAGTTTACGGTTTGGGGAGACCCAGTACTTC. Its translation is CASSLRFGETQYF.

The rearrangement uses TRBV29-1 and TRBJ1-2, with D tentatively TRBD1 (5 bases). Germline V gene data show CDR1 as SQVTM and CDR2 as ANQGSEA. V was pared by 5 bases and J by 7 bases, with 11 bases between. This CDR3 contains 11 residues. The CDR3 here is CSVLGALGYTF. CDR3 in DNA: TGCAGCGTTCTCGGGGCGCTTGGCTACACCTTC.

In its sample, this clonotype was seen a few times. This chain links TRBV5-1 with TRBJ2-5, with D perhaps matching TRBD1 (6 bases). The closer fit of TRBJ2-7 to the DNA end suggests the J call may be wrong. CDR3 length equals 15 residues. Germline assignment: CDR1 SGHRS and CDR2 YFSETQ. In DNA form, the CDR3 reads TGCGCCAGCAGCTTAACAGGGAAAGGGGCCTACGAGCAGTACTTC. Its translation: CASSLTGKGAYEQYF.

This clonotype has more than one count but fewer than ten. This sequence joins TRBV29-1 and TRBJ2-7; D gene unclear. Germline assignment: CDR1 SQVTM and CDR2 ANQGSEA. This CDR3 is built from 16 residues. The ends were cut back, 5 bases at V and 7 bases at J, with 27 bases in the middle. Here the CDR3 reads CSVRLSGSRSYNEQYF. In DNA form, the CDR3 reads TGCAGCGTTAGATTGTCCGGCTCCCGCTCCTACAATGAGCAGTACTTC.

CDR3 amino acids: CSARLAGEADTQYF. The CDR3 DNA follows: TGCAGCGCCAGACTAGCGGGAGAGGCAGATACGCAGTATTTT. This sequence joins TRBV29-1 and TRBJ2-3; 12 bases line up with TRBD2. V shed 7 bases and J 4 bases; nucleotides not matched to a gene: 6. This CDR3 contains 14 residues. CDR1 and CDR2 (germline): SQVTM, ANQGSEA.

This clonotype was recorded many times. The chain joins TRBV9 to TRBJ2-1; D uncertain. Looked up from germline, CDR1 is SGDLS and CDR2 is YYNGEE. The CDR3 has 13 residues. Between the trimmed V and J ends, which lost 0 bases and 9 bases, there was a span of 10 bases. The CDR3 spells CASSVDPPGEQFF. The CDR3 nucleotides are TGTGCCAGCAGCGTAGACCCCCCCGGTGAGCAGTTCTTC.

This clonotype has a handful of counts. This chain connects TRBV12-3 or TRBV12-4 to TRBJ2-2; D is perhaps TRBD1 (6 bases). V lost 10 bases and J 5 bases, leaving 17 bases between the germline ends. The CDR3 has 14 residues. The CDR3 DNA reads as TGTGCCACCAAGCCCCAGGGGTGGACCGGGGAGCTGTTTTTT. Translated: CATKPQGWTGELFF.